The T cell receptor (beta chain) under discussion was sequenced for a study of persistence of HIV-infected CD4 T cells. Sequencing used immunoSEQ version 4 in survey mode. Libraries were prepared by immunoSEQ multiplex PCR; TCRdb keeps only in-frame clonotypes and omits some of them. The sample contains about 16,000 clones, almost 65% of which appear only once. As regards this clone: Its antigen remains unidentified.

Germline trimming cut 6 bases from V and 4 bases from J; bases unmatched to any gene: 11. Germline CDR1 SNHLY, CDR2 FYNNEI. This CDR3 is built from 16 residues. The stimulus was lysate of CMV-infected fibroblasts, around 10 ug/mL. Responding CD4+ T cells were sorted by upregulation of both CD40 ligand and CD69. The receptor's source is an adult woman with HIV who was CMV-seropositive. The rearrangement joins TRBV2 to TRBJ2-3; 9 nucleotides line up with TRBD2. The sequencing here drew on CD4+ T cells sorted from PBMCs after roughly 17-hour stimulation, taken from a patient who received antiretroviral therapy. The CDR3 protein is CASRPRGGLSADTQYF. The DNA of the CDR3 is TGTGCCAGCAGACCGCGGGGGGGCCTTTCCGCAGATACGCAGTATTTT.